Sequencing of this TCR beta chain was carried out in a study of PD-L1 blockade in urothelial cancer. About the study: The study started patients on atezolizumab at some point between 2013 and 2014, giving 1,200 mg intravenously every 3 weeks. Of some 30 patients, around 26 were males with bladder-origin urothelial cancer.

Each individual provided 1 to 8 samples (taken pretreatment and on-treatment). TCRdb's copy holds only in-frame clones and misses some; the assay was immunoSEQ multiplex PCR. The sample holds approximately 24,000 clones, 87% seen once. The CDR3 is made up of 15 amino acids. Germline values: CDR1 SEHNR, CDR2 FQNEAQ (reference sequence). Trimming cost V 0 bases and J 1 base, with 6 bases left between them. This specimen consisted of PBMCs, obtained around atezolizumab (anti-PD-L1) treatment. The sequence came from a man aged 45-65 years with urothelial cancer. J is TRBJ2-2 and V is TRBV7-9; tentative D call: TRBD2 (5 bases). For the CDR3, the DNA is TGTGCCAGCAGCTTAGCTGGACTGAACACCGGGGAGCTGTTTTTT. Translating it yields CASSLAGLNTGELFF.